Below, 20 T cell receptor beta chains from the same sample are listed, as sequenced in a study of OX40 agonist ivuxolimab in advanced cancers. Sequencing used immunoSEQ multiplex PCR; TCRdb keeps in-frame clones, though not all of them. The sample consists of around 77,000 clones, approximately 94% of them appearing once. The specimen comprised CD4+ or CD8+ T cells sorted from blood, sampled in a trial of the OX40 agonist ivuxolimab. These receptors were obtained from an adult with an advanced solid tumor such as melanoma, head and neck, liver or kidney cancer.

The chain combines TRBV6-6 with TRBJ1-2; 8 bases are a match to TRBD1. V shed 4 bases and J 8 bases; nucleotides not matched to a gene: 9. CDR3 length equals 14 residues. The germline V gene encodes CDR1 MNHNY and CDR2 SVGAGI (reference sequence). The CDR3 sequence: CASSSDRVGGGYTF. CDR3 nucleotides: TGTGCCAGCAGTTCGGACAGGGTTGGGGGAGGCTACACCTTC.

The chain couples TRBV9 to TRBJ1-5; D possibly corresponds to TRBD1 (5 bases). CDR3 length: 15 residues. The V and J ends lost 0 bases and 6 bases respectively, with 13 bases between them. From germline, CDR1 is SGDLS and CDR2 YYNGEE. The CDR3 nucleotides read TGTGCCAGCAGCGTAGCGGACACCCGGGGTCAGCCCCAGCATTTT. Residues: CASSVADTRGQPQHF. Together with reference TRBV9 and TRBJ1-5, the CDR3 gives the full variable domain: DSGVTQTPKHLITATGQRVTLRCSPRSGDLSVYWYQQSLDQGLQFLIQYYNGEERAKGNILERFSAQQFPDLHSELNLSSLELGDSALYFCASSVADTRGQPQHFGDGTRLSIL.

J is TRBJ2-7 and V is TRBV7-8, with D perhaps matching TRBD2 (5 bases). CDR3 length: 12 amino acids. The V end was cut by 3 bases, the J end by 7 bases, with 10 bases between. Looked up from germline, CDR1 is SGHVS and CDR2 is FQNEAQ. CDR3 sequence reads: CASSFAPGEQYF. In nucleotides, the CDR3 is TGTGCCAGCAGCTTCGCCCCGGGGGAGCAGTACTTC.

The chain is built from TRBV7-2 and TRBJ2-5, with no clear D. Germline loops: CDR1 SGHTA, CDR2 FQGNSA. Trimming took 5 bases from V and 7 from J, leaving 14 bases between them. There are 13 residues in the CDR3. CDR3: CASSPQDVGTQYF. CDR3 DNA: TGTGCCAGCAGCCCTCAGGACGTGGGGACCCAGTACTTC.

The chain carries TRBV25-1 and TRBJ2-3, with D possibly TRBD1 on 5 matching bases. CDR3 length: 14 residues. Germline V gives CDR1 MGHDK, CDR2 SYGVNS. The V gene lost 5 bases and the J gene lost 11 bases, with 20 bases spanning the gap. The CDR3 here is CASSSTFQGALQYF. In DNA, the CDR3 is TGTGCCAGCAGTTCGACTTTTCAAGGGGCCTTGCAGTATTTT.

J is TRBJ1-2 and V is TRBV9; 7 bases agree with TRBD1. V lost 4 bases, J lost 8 bases, and 11 bases stayed unmatched. From germline, CDR1 is SGDLS and CDR2 YYNGEE. This CDR3 has 14 amino acids. The CDR3 sequence: CASSRDRAGSGYTF. The CDR3 coding sequence is TGTGCCAGCAGCAGAGACAGGGCCGGTTCCGGCTACACCTTC.

The chain recombines TRBV4-3 with TRBJ2-3; tentative D call: TRBD2 (6 bases). The CDR3 consists of 13 residues. Trimming shortened V by 2 bases and J by 5 bases, and 8 bases separated the two germline ends. CDR1 and CDR2 (germline): LGHNA, YSLEER. For the CDR3, the DNA is TGCGCCAGCAGCCAATCGGAGGGAGATACGCAGTATTTT. As protein: CASSQSEGDTQYF.

The chain employs TRBV18 and TRBJ1-5; 7 positions match TRBD1. Germline V gene sequence: CDR1 KGHSH, CDR2 LQKENI. The CDR3 runs to 15 residues. V gave up 2 bases and J gave up 1 base; unmatched junction bases: 2. The CDR3 protein is CASSPSTGSNQPQHF. The CDR3, as DNA: TGTGCCAGCTCACCATCGACAGGGAGCAATCAGCCCCAGCATTTT.

Of note for this clone: Other DNA sequences in the same sample also yield this CDR3. The chain combines TRBV18 with TRBJ2-5, with TRBD1 identical over 7 bases. Germline V gene sequence: CDR1 KGHSH, CDR2 LQKENI. This CDR3 is built from 13 residues. J lost 2 bases, V lost 3 bases, and 0 bases had no gene match. The CDR3 DNA follows: TGTGCCAGCTCACCGGACAGGCAAGAGACCCAGTACTTC. Translating gives CASSPDRQETQYF.

This chain uses TRBV28 with TRBJ2-5, with a tentative D call TRBD1 (7 bases). Germline V gene sequence: CDR1 MDHEN, CDR2 SYDVKM. The V end lost 6 bases, the J end lost 5 bases, and 16 bases lay between the germline ends. CDR3 length: 14 residues. The CDR3 region is CASRPGGGLETQYF. DNA for the CDR3: TGTGCCAGCAGACCCGGAGGGGGCCTGGAGACCCAGTACTTC.

The chain links TRBV30 to TRBJ2-3, with 8 nucleotides matching TRBD2. The V gene's germline CDR1 is GTSNPN and CDR2 SVGIG (reference sequence). The CDR3 contains 15 residues. Germline trimming cut 2 bases from V and 4 bases from J; bases unmatched to any gene: 8. The CDR3 region is CAWSRQAGASDTQYF. The CDR3 region has the DNA TGTGCCTGGAGTCGGCAAGCGGGAGCGTCAGATACGCAGTATTTT. Complete variable domain (other parts from reference TRBV30 and TRBJ2-3): SQTIHQWPATLVQPVGSPLSLECTVEGTSNPNLYWYRQAAGRGLQLLFYSVGIGQISSEVPQNLSASRPQDRQFILSSKKLLLSDSGFYLCAWSRQAGASDTQYFGPGTRLTVL.

This chain joins TRBV11-2 and TRBJ2-5; D is perhaps TRBD2 (7 bases). V lost 3 bases to trimming and J lost 5 bases, with 10 bases between them. The CDR3 runs 13 residues. CDR1 SGHAT and CDR2 FQNNGV come from the germline V gene. CDR3 nucleotide sequence: TGTGCCAGCAGCTTGGGGGGGCTGGAGACCCAGTACTTC. It encodes CASSLGGLETQYF.

The rearrangement joins TRBV11-2 to TRBJ1-1; 7 nucleotides match TRBD1. The CDR3 spans 14 residues. Germline V lookup: CDR1 SGHAT, CDR2 FQNNGV. V was pared by 5 bases and J by 5 bases, with 8 bases of the junction left unmatched. The DNA of the CDR3 is TGTGCCAGCAGCCCGACAGGGCGTGGAACTGAAGCTTTCTTT. Translating gives CASSPTGRGTEAFF.

This chain uses TRBV11-3 with TRBJ2-1; TRBD2 matches 11 bases. Trimming took 5 bases from V and 4 from J; bases not matched to a gene: 4. CDR1 and CDR2 (germline): SGHNT, YENEEA. This CDR3 has 15 residues. For the CDR3, the DNA is TGTGCCAGCAGCACACGGACTAGCGGGTACAATGAGCAGTTCTTC. Protein sequence: CASSTRTSGYNEQFF. The complete variable domain, with remaining parts taken from reference TRBV11-3 and TRBJ2-1, reads EAGVVQSPRYKIIEKKQPVAFWCNPISGHNTLYWYLQNLGQGPELLIRYENEEAVDDSQLPKDRFSAERLKGVDSTLKIQPAELGDSAVYLCASSTRTSGYNEQFFGPGTRLTVL.

The CDR3 coding sequence is TGTGCCAGCAGTGAAATTAAAGGGGGTTATGGCTACACCTTC. Protein sequence: CASSEIKGGYGYTF. The V call is TRBV6-1, the J call TRBJ1-2; D perhaps matches TRBD1 (6 bases). In germline, CDR1 is MNHNS, CDR2 SASEGT. The CDR3 totals 14 residues. V gave up 2 bases and J gave up 5 bases, with 12 bases separating them.

The rearrangement uses TRBV29-1 and TRBJ2-3; 11 bases are a match to TRBD2. Germline trimming cut 6 bases from V and 0 bases from J; bases unmatched to any gene: 11. Germline V lookup: CDR1 SQVTM, CDR2 ANQGSEA. This CDR3 region has 17 residues. In nucleotides, the CDR3 is TGCAGCGTCGCCGGGACTAGCGGATCTTCTAGCACAGATACGCAGTATTTT. It specifies CSVAGTSGSSSTDTQYF.

The chain is built from TRBV6-1 and TRBJ2-7; TRBD2 matches 9 bases. The CDR3 extends over 13 amino acids. Trimming removed 3 bases from V and 7 bases from J; junction bases left unmatched: 4. Germline assignment: CDR1 MNHNS and CDR2 SASEGT. In DNA, the CDR3 is TGTGCCAGCAGTGACTTAGCGGGAGTTGAGCAGTACTTC. This gives the protein CASSDLAGVEQYF.

The rearrangement links TRBV11-2 to TRBJ2-7; D is perhaps TRBD2 (5 bases). This CDR3 region has 15 residues. Between the trimmed V and J ends, which lost 2 bases and 3 bases, there was a span of 14 bases. Looked up from germline, CDR1 is SGHAT and CDR2 is FQNNGV. The CDR3 loop is CASSLRRLAGYEQYF. The DNA for the CDR3 is TGTGCCAGCAGCTTACGACGGCTAGCAGGCTACGAGCAGTACTTC.

The V gene is TRBV7-9, the J gene TRBJ2-3, with TRBD2 matching 11 bases. The CDR3 consists of 16 residues. V trimming: 3 bases; J trimming: 5 bases; junction bases outside the gene matches: 7. CDR1 and CDR2 from the germline V gene are SEHNR and FQNEAQ (reference sequence). CDR3 DNA: TGTGCCAGCAGCTTCACTAGCGGGAGATCTGAAGATACGCAGTATTTT. It codes for CASSFTSGRSEDTQYF.

The chain has TRBV7-3 and TRBJ2-1, with D unresolved. The CDR3 totals 16 residues. V lost 0 bases and J 1 base, leaving 10 bases between the germline ends. Germline V CDR1 and CDR2: SGHTA, FQGTGA. CDR3 region: CASSLTFAESYNEQFF. In nucleotides, the CDR3 is TGTGCCAGCAGCTTAACGTTTGCCGAATCCTACAATGAGCAGTTCTTC.